The source of this T cell receptor (beta chain) is a study of control samples from healthy donors and cancer patients. Germline values: CDR1 GTSNPN, CDR2 SVGIG (reference sequence). The CDR3 runs to 13 residues. V was shortened by 2 bases and J by 1 base, with 8 bases between the two germline ends. This table comes from immunoSEQ multiplex PCR, and its TCRdb copy is limited to in-frame clones, with some not included. The data contain about 78,000 clones, 85% to 90% of them singletons. The rearrangement links TRBV30 to TRBJ1-1; D remains unclear. The sequenced material came from blood. The receptor was isolated from a woman aged 55-70 years in good health. In DNA, the CDR3 is TGTGCCTGGAGTCGGGCTCAGAACACTGAAGCTTTCTTT. It codes for CAWSRAQNTEAFF.